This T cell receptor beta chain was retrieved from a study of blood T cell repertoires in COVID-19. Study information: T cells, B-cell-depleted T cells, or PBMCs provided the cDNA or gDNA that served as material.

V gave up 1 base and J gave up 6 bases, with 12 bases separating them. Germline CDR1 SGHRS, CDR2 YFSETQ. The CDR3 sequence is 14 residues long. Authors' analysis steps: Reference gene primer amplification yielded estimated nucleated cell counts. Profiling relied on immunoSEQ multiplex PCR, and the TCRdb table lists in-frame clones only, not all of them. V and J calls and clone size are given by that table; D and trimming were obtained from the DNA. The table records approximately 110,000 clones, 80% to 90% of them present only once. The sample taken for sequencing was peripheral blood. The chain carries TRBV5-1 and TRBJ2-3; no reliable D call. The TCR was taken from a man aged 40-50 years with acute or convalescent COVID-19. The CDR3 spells CASSLSPGADTQYF. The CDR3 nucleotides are TGCGCCAGCAGCTTGAGCCCGGGTGCGGATACGCAGTATTTT.